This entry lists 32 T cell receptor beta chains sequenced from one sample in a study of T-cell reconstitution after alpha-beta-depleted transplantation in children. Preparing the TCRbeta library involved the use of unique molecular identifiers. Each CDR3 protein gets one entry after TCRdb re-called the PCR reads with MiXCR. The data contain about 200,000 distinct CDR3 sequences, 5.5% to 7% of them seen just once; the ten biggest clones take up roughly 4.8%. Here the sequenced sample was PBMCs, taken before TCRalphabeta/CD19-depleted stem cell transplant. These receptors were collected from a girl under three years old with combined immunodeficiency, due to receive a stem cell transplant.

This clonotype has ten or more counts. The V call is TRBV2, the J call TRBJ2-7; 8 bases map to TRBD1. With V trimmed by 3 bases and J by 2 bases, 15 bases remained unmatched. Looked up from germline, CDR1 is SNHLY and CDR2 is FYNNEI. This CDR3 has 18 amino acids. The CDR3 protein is CASSDPHLKTGVAYEQYF. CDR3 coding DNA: TGTGCCAGCAGTGACCCCCACCTTAAGACAGGGGTAGCCTACGAGCAGTACTTC.

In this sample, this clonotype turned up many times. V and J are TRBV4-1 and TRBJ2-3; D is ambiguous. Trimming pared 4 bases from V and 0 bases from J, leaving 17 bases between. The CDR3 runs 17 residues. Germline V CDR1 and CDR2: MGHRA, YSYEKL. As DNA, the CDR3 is TGCGCCAGCAGCCTTCTACCCGCAGGCCTTAGCACAGATACGCAGTATTTT. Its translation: CASSLLPAGLSTDTQYF.

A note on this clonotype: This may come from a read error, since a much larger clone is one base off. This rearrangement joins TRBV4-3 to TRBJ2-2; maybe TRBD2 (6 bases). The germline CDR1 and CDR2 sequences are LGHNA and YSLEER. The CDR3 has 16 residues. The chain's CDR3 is CASSQRTTANTRELFF. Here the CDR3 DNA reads TGCGCCAGCAGCCAGAGGACTACGGCGAACACCAGGGAGCTGTTTTTT.

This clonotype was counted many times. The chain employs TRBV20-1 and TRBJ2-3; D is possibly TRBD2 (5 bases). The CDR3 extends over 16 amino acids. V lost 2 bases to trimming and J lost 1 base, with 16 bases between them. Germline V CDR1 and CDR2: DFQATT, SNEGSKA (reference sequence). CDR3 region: CSARYLGASGTDTQYF. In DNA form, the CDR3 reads TGCAGTGCTAGATACTTGGGAGCGTCCGGCACAGATACGCAGTATTTT.

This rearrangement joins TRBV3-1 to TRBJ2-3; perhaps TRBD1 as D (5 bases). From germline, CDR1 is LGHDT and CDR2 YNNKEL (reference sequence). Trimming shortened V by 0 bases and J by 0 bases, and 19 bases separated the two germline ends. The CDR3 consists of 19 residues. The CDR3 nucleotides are TGTGCCAGCAGCCAAGATCTAATCTCGGACATGACTAGCACAGATACGCAGTATTTT. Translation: CASSQDLISDMTSTDTQYF.

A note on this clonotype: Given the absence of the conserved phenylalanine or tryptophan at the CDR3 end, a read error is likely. This CDR3 reads CASSLEWSDEKLFY. CDR3 bases: TGTGCCAGCAGCTTAGAGTGGTCGGACGAAAAACTGTTTTAT. This sequence joins TRBV7-2 and TRBJ1-4; D gene uncertain. The CDR3 sequence is 14 residues long. V lost 1 base and J 8 bases, leaving 11 bases between the germline ends. Per germline, CDR1 SGHTA and CDR2 FQGNSA.

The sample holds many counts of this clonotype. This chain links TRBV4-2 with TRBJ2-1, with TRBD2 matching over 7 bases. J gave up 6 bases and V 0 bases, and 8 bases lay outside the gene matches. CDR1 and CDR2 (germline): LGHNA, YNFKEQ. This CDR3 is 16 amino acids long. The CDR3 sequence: CASSQEPRLATNEQFF. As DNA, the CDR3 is TGTGCCAGCAGCCAAGAACCGAGACTAGCAACCAATGAGCAGTTCTTC.

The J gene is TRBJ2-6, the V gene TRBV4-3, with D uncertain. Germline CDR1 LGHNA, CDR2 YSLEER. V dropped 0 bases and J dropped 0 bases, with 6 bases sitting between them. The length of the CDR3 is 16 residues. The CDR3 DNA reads TGCGCCAGCAGCCAAGAGCCCGCCTCTGGGGCCAACGTCCTGACTTTC. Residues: CASSQEPASGANVLTF.

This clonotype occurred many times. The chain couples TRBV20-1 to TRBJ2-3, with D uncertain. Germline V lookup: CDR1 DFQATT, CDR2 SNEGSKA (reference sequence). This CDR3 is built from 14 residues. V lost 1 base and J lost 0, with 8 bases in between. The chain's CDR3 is CSARVPLSTDTQYF. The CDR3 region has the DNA TGCAGTGCTAGAGTACCCTTAAGCACAGATACGCAGTATTTT.

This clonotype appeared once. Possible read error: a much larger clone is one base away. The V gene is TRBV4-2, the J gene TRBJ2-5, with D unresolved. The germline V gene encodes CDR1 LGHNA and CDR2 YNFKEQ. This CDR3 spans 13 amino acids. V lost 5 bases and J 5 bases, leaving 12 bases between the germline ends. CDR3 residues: CASSARFWETQYF. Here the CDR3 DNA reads TGTGCCAGCAGCGCCAGGTTTTGGGAGACCCAGTACTTC.

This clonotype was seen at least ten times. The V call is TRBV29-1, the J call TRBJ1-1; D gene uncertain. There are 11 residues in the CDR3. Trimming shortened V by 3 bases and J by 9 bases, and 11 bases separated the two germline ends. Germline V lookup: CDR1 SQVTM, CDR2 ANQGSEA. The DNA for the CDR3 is TGCAGCGTTGAGGTGACCGGGAAAGCTTTCTTT. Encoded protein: CSVEVTGKAFF.

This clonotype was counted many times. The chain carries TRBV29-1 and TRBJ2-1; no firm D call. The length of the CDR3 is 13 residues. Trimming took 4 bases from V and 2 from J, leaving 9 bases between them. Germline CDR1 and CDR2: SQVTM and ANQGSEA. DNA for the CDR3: TGCAGCGTTGTCCCCGCTGCCTACAATGAGCAGTTCTTC. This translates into CSVVPAAYNEQFF.

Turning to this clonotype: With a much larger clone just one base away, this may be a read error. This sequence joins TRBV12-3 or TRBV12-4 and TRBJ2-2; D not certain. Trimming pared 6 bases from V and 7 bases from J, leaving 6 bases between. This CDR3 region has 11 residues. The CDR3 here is CASSPLGELFF. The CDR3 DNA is TGTGCCAGCAGCCCCCTCGGGGAGCTGTTTTTT.

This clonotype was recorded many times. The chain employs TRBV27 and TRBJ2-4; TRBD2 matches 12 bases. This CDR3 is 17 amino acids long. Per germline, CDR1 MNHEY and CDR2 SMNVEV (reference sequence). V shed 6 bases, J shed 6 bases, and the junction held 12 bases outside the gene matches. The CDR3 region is CASSFGLAGRHGNIQYF. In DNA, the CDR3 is TGTGCCAGCAGCTTCGGACTAGCGGGAAGGCATGGAAACATTCAGTACTTC.

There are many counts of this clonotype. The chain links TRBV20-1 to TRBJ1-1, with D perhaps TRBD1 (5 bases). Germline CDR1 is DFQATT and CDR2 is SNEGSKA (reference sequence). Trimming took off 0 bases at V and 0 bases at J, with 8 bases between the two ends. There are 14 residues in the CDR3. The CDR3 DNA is TGCAGTGCTAGAGAGCGGGGGATGAACACTGAAGCTTTCTTT. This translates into CSARERGMNTEAFF.

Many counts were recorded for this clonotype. The CDR3 DNA is TGCGCCAGCAGCCTCCGGACTAGCGGGAGGACAGATACGCAGTATTTT. Translated: CASSLRTSGRTDTQYF. V gene TRBV5-1 combines with J gene TRBJ2-3; 14 bases are a match to TRBD2. The germline gives CDR1 SGHRS, CDR2 YFSETQ. The CDR3 is 16 amino acids. With 4 bases clipped from V and 3 bases from J, the junction kept 4 bases outside the gene matches.

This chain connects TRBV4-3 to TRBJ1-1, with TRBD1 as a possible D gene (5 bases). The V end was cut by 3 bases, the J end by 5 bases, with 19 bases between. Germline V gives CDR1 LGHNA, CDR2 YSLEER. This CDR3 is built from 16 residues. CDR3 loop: CASSQGLGEPETEAFF. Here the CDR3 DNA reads TGCGCCAGCAGCCAGGGGCTTGGGGAGCCTGAGACTGAAGCTTTCTTT.

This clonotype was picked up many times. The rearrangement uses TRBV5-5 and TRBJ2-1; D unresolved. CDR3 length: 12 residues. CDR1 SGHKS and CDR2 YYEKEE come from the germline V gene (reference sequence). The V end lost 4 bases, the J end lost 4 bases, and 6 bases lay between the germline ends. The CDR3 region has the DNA TGTGCCAGCAGCCGTGATTACAATGAGCAGTTCTTC. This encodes CASSRDYNEQFF. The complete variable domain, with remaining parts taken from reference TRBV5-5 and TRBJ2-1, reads DAGVTQSPTHLIKTRGQQVTLRCSPISGHKSVSWYQQVLGQGPQFIFQYYEKEERGRGNFPDRFSARQFPNYSSELNVNALLLGDSALYLCASSRDYNEQFFGPGTRLTVL.

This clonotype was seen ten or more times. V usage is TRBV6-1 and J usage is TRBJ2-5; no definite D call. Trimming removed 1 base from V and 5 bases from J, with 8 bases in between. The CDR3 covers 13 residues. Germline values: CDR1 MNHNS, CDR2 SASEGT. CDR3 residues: CASSEGLQETQYF. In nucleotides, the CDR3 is TGTGCCAGCAGTGAAGGTTTGCAGGAGACCCAGTACTTC.

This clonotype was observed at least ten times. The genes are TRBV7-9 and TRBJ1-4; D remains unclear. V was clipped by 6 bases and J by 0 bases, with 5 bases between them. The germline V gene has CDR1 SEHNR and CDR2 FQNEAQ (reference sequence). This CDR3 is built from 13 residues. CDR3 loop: CASSSTTNEKLFF. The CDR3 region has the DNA TGTGCCAGCAGTTCCACAACTAATGAAAAACTGTTTTTT.

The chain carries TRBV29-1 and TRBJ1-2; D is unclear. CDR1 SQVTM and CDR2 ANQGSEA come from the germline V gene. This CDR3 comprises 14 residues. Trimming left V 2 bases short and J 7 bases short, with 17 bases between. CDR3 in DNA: TGCAGCGTTGAATCTGAGGAGTTCTTTGGTGGCTACACCTTC. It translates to CSVESEEFFGGYTF.

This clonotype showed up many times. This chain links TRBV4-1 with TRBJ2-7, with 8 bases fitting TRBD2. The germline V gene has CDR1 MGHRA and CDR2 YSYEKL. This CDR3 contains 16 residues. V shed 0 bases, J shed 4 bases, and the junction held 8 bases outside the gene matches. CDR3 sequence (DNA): TGCGCCAGCAGCCAAGATCGGTTAGCGGGGTGGTACGAGCAGTACTTC. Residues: CASSQDRLAGWYEQYF.

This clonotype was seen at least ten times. CDR3 nucleotide sequence: TGTGCCAGCAGCCAAGGGGCCCCGAGAGAGACCCAGTACTTC. Translating it yields CASSQGAPRETQYF. J is TRBJ2-5 and V is TRBV4-2; D unclear. Trimming removed 1 base from V and 4 bases from J, with 10 bases in between. CDR3 length: 14 amino acids. Germline V gives CDR1 LGHNA, CDR2 YNFKEQ.

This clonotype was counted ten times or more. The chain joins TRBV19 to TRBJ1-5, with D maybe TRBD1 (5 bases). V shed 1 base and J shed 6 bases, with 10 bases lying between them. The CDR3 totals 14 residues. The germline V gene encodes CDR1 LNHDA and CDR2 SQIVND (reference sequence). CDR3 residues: CASSIGGGSQPQHF. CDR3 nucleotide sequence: TGTGCCAGTAGTATAGGGGGGGGTTCTCAGCCCCAGCATTTT.

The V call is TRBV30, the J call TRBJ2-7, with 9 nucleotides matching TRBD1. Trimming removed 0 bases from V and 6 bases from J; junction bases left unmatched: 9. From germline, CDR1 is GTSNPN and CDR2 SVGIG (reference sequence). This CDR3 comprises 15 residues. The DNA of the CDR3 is TGTGCCTGGAGTGTACAGGGGGCGAATCGCGTCGAGCAGTACTTC. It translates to CAWSVQGANRVEQYF.

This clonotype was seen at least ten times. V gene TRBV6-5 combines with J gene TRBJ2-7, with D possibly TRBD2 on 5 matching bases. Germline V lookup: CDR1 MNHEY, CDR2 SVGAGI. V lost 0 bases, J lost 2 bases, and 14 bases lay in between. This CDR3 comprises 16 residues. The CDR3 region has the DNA TGTGCCAGCAGTTACTCGATCGGGGATTCCCCCTACGAGCAGTACTTC. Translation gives CASSYSIGDSPYEQYF.

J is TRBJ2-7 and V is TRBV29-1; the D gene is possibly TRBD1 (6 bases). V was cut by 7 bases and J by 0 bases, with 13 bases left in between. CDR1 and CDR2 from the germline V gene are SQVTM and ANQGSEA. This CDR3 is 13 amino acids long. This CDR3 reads CSARRGSSYEQYF. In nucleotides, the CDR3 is TGCAGCGCTCGCAGGGGAAGCTCCTACGAGCAGTACTTC.

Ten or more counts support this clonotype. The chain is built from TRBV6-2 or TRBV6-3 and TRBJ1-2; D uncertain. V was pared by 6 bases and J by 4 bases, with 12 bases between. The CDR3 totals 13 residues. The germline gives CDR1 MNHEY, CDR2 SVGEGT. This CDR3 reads CASSDSAFYGYTF. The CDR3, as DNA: TGTGCCAGCAGCGATTCGGCTTTCTATGGCTACACCTTC.

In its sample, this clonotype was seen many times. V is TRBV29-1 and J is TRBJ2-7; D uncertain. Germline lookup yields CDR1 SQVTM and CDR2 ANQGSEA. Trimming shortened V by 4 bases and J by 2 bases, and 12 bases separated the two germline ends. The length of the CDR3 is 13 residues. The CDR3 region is CSVGAPPPYEQYF. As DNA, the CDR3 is TGCAGCGTTGGGGCACCACCACCCTACGAGCAGTACTTC.

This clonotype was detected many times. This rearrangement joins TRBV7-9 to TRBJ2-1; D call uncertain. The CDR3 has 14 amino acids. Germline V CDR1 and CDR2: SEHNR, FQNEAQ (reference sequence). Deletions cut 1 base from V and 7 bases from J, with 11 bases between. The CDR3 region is CASSLGGRQNEQFF. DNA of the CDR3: TGTGCCAGCAGCTTAGGCGGACGTCAGAATGAGCAGTTCTTC. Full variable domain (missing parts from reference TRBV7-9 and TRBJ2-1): DTGVSQNPRHKITKRGQNVTFRCDPISEHNRLYWYRQTLGQGPEFLTYFQNEAQLEKSRLLSDRFSAERPKGSFSTLEIQRTEQGDSAMYLCASSLGGRQNEQFFGPGTRLTVL.

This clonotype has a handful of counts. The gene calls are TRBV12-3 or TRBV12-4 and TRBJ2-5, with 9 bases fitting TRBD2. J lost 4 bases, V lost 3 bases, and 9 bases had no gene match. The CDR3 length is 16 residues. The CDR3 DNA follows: TGTGCCAGCAGTTTTCAGAGTAGCGGGAGCGGAGAGACCCAGTACTTC. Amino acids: CASSFQSSGSGETQYF.

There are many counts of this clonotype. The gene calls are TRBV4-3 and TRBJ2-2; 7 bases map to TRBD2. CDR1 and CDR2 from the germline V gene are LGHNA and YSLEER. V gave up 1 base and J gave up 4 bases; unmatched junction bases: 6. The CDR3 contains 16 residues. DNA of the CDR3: TGCGCCAGCAGCCAAGCCCCGGGGGGACTCACCGGGGAGCTGTTTTTT. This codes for CASSQAPGGLTGELFF.